These 32 T cell receptor beta chains share one sample of origin, sequenced in a study of control samples from healthy donors and cancer patients. The data were produced by immunoSEQ multiplex PCR, yet TCRdb's version contains in-frame clones alone and is incomplete. The top ten hold 2% to 2.5% of the sample, which has 100,000 to 150,000 clones, around 92% seen once. The sequenced material came from blood. Every receptor here comes from a woman aged 45-65 years in good health.

The V gene is TRBV11-2, the J gene TRBJ2-7, with TRBD2 identical over 7 bases. The germline V gene encodes CDR1 SGHAT and CDR2 FQNNGV. This CDR3 has 14 residues. The V gene end was trimmed by 7 bases and the J gene end by 1 base; junction bases not matched to a gene: 7. The CDR3 DNA reads as TGTGCCAGCACACCTGGGGGGGGGTCCTACGAGCAGTACTTC. Translation: CASTPGGGSYEQYF.

V is TRBV5-1 and J is TRBJ2-3; D possibly corresponds to TRBD1 (6 bases). The CDR3 has 15 amino acids. CDR1 is SGHRS, CDR2 YFSETQ, per germline. V shed 0 bases and J shed 4 bases, with 12 bases lying between them. For the CDR3, the DNA is TGCGCCAGCAGCTTGGGGGGGCGCCGGGCAGATACGCAGTATTTT. This gives the protein CASSLGGRRADTQYF.

The chain couples TRBV7-9 to TRBJ2-3; 11 positions agree with TRBD1. This CDR3 contains 16 residues. The germline gives CDR1 SEHNR, CDR2 FQNEAQ (reference sequence). Trimming cost V 5 bases and J 3 bases; bases outside gene matches: 7. CDR3 region: CASSVPGQGGTDTQYF. The CDR3 DNA follows: TGTGCCAGCAGCGTACCGGGACAGGGGGGTACAGATACGCAGTATTTT.

This chain connects TRBV5-5 to TRBJ1-4, with a weak D call TRBD1 (6 bases). This CDR3 is 15 amino acids long. Trimming removed 0 bases from V and 7 bases from J, with 13 bases in between. The V gene's germline CDR1 is SGHKS and CDR2 YYEKEE (reference sequence). The CDR3 loop is CASSLGRGLSEKLFF. The DNA for the CDR3 is TGTGCCAGCAGCTTGGGCAGGGGACTGAGTGAAAAACTGTTTTTT.

This chain uses TRBV5-1 with TRBJ1-6; D not resolved. This CDR3 is 15 amino acids long. V lost 6 bases to trimming and J lost 0 bases, with 10 bases between them. Looked up from germline, CDR1 is SGHRS and CDR2 is YFSETQ. Written as DNA, the CDR3 is TGCGCCAGCACGAGGGATTCCTCCTATAATTCACCCCTCCACTTT. It specifies CASTRDSSYNSPLHF.

V is TRBV19 and J is TRBJ2-6; no clear D gene. There are 16 residues in the CDR3. Trimming left V 4 bases short and J 0 bases short, with 10 bases between. CDR1 is LNHDA, CDR2 SQIVND, per germline (reference sequence). The CDR3 DNA reads TGTGCCAGTAGTAGTGACGGAAGCTCTGGGGCCAACGTCCTGACTTTC. The encoded protein is CASSSDGSSGANVLTF. The full variable domain, rest sourced from reference TRBV19 and TRBJ2-6, is DGGITQSPKYLFRKEGQNVTLSCEQNLNHDAMYWYRQDPGQGLRLIYYSQIVNDFQKGDIAEGYSVSREKKESFPLTVTSAQKNPTAFYLCASSSDGSSGANVLTFGAGSRLTVL.

The gene calls are TRBV3-1 (or the pseudogene TRBV3-2) and TRBJ2-3; 8 bases map to TRBD2. J was trimmed by 8 bases and V by 5 bases; bases with no gene match: 15. The CDR3 is 16 residues long. Germline loops: CDR1 LGHDT, CDR2 YNNKEL (reference sequence). The CDR3 DNA reads as TGTGCCAGCAGCTCTAATGGCGGGGGGCCTTCGGGTACGCAGTATTTT. Translated: CASSSNGGGPSGTQYF.

V is TRBV30 and J is TRBJ1-1; no definite D call. CDR1 and CDR2 (germline): GTSNPN, SVGIG (reference sequence). Trimming removed 0 bases at V and 4 bases at J, with 6 bases between. This CDR3 has 12 residues. The CDR3 loop reads CAWSVWGTEAFF. CDR3 DNA: TGTGCCTGGAGTGTATGGGGCACTGAAGCTTTCTTT.

The CDR3 region has the DNA TGTGCCAGCAGTCAAGGACAGGGGGCTGGGGAGCAGTACTTC. As protein: CASSQGQGAGEQYF. The chain carries TRBV28 and TRBJ2-7, with 11 bases matching TRBD1. CDR1 and CDR2 (germline): MDHEN, SYDVKM. V shed 5 bases and J 7 bases; nucleotides not matched to a gene: 7. The CDR3 totals 14 residues.

This chain uses TRBV6-2 or TRBV6-3 with TRBJ1-2; tentatively, D is TRBD1 (5 bases). This CDR3 is built from 13 residues. Germline assignment: CDR1 MNHEY and CDR2 SVGEGT. V dropped 6 bases and J dropped 6 bases, with 14 bases sitting between them. DNA of the CDR3: TGTGCCAGCAGCCACCAGGGTATCCATGGCTACACCTTC. Amino acids: CASSHQGIHGYTF.

The chain recombines TRBV7-9 with TRBJ1-1; unclear D gene. The CDR3 runs 12 residues. CDR1 and CDR2 from the germline V gene are SEHNR and FQNEAQ (reference sequence). V dropped 3 bases and J dropped 5 bases, with 7 bases sitting between them. CDR3 amino acids: CASSFGVTEAFF. The CDR3 DNA reads TGTGCCAGCAGCTTCGGGGTTACTGAAGCTTTCTTT.

The rearrangement links TRBV6-6 to TRBJ1-2; 7 bases map to TRBD1. V dropped 5 bases and J dropped 8; count of bases not matched to a gene: 20. CDR1 is MNHNY, CDR2 SVGAGI, per germline (reference sequence). CDR3 size: 17 residues. The CDR3 reads CASSPLGTVFGAGGYTF. CDR3 DNA: TGTGCCAGCAGTCCACTGGGGACAGTATTTGGGGCGGGCGGCTACACCTTC.

CDR3 sequence: CASSLKGSNQPQHF. In DNA, the CDR3 is TGTGCCAGCAGTTTAAAGGGGAGCAATCAGCCCCAGCATTTT. The V call is TRBV6-5, the J call TRBJ1-5; a possible D gene is TRBD1 (5 bases). Germline CDR1 reads MNHEY; CDR2 reads SVGAGI. Trimming pared 4 bases from V and 1 base from J, leaving 8 bases between. The CDR3 extends over 14 amino acids.

The gene calls are TRBV3-1 (or the pseudogene TRBV3-2) and TRBJ2-3; TRBD2 aligns across 9 bases. This CDR3 is built from 17 residues. With V trimmed by 0 bases and J by 2 bases, 6 bases remained unmatched. Germline loops: CDR1 LGHDT, CDR2 YNNKEL (reference sequence). The CDR3 here is CASSQDLASGVTDTQYF. The CDR3 bases are TGTGCCAGCAGCCAAGATTTGGCTAGCGGGGTCACAGATACGCAGTATTTT.

The chain couples TRBV5-6 to TRBJ1-4; TRBD1 is a possible D gene (6 bases). Trimming cost V 3 bases and J 5 bases, with 20 bases left between them. This CDR3 has 17 residues. Germline V gives CDR1 SGHDT, CDR2 YYEEEE. The CDR3 coding sequence is TGTGCCAGCAGCTCGTGGCGGGGGGGCAGACAGAATGAAAAACTGTTTTTT. Protein: CASSSWRGGRQNEKLFF.

The chain employs TRBV5-1 and TRBJ1-1, with unresolved D. This CDR3 has 14 residues. V was cut by 0 bases and J by 7 bases, with 13 bases left in between. Per germline, CDR1 SGHRS and CDR2 YFSETQ. The CDR3 loop is CASSLVSGFGEAFF. The CDR3 DNA is TGCGCCAGCAGCTTGGTGTCAGGTTTTGGTGAAGCTTTCTTT.

The DNA of the CDR3 is TGTGCCAGCAGCTTAATATTCGGCACAGGGGGCACAGATACGCAGTATTTT. Translated: CASSLIFGTGGTDTQYF. V usage is TRBV28 and J usage is TRBJ2-3; 7 positions match TRBD1. V lost 6 bases to trimming and J lost 1 base; unmatched junction nucleotides: 13. Germline V gene lookup returns CDR1 MDHEN and CDR2 SYDVKM. The CDR3 consists of 17 residues.

The chain has TRBV15 and TRBJ2-2, with D perhaps matching TRBD1 (6 bases). The CDR3 has 15 residues. The ends were cut back, 5 bases at V and 4 bases at J, with 14 bases in the middle. The germline V gene encodes CDR1 LNHNV and CDR2 YYDKDF (reference sequence). The DNA of the CDR3 is TGTGCCACCAGCGCTCGGGACACTCTCACCGGGGAGCTGTTTTTT. Amino acids: CATSARDTLTGELFF.

The chain uses TRBV28 and TRBJ2-3; 9 bases agree with TRBD1. The junction had 13 bases not matched to a gene; V was cut back by 7 bases and J by 5 bases. Germline CDR1 is MDHEN and CDR2 is SYDVKM. The CDR3 consists of 16 residues. The CDR3 reads CASTLGGTGLIDTQYF. The CDR3 bases are TGTGCCAGCACCCTAGGGGGGACAGGGCTTATAGATACGCAGTATTTT.

The rearrangement uses TRBV18 and TRBJ2-7; 7 bases line up with TRBD1. Germline V gene lookup returns CDR1 KGHSH and CDR2 LQKENI. CDR3 size: 13 residues. The V segment lost 3 bases and the J segment 5 bases; nucleotides outside the gene matches: 4. The CDR3 is CASSPRQGDEQYF. CDR3 nucleotide sequence: TGTGCCAGCTCACCGCGCCAGGGGGACGAGCAGTACTTC.

The chain is built from TRBV5-1 and TRBJ1-5; unclear D gene. V was pared by 0 bases and J by 6 bases, with 4 bases between. This CDR3 comprises 12 residues. From germline, CDR1 is SGHRS and CDR2 YFSETQ. In DNA form, the CDR3 reads TGCGCCAGCAGCTTGGAGGGTCAGCCCCAGCATTTT. Its translation: CASSLEGQPQHF.

This sequence joins TRBV12-5 and TRBJ1-2; D gene ambiguous. Trimming stripped 0 bases from V and 4 bases from J, with 12 bases between. Germline V gene lookup returns CDR1 LGHNT and CDR2 FRNRAP. The CDR3 runs to 15 residues. The CDR3 loop reads CASGLVRRRPYGYTF. The DNA of the CDR3 is TGTGCTAGTGGTTTGGTACGCAGGAGACCCTATGGCTACACCTTC.

This rearrangement joins TRBV5-1 to TRBJ1-2, with TRBD1 identical over 8 bases. Germline-derived CDR1 and CDR2 are SGHRS and YFSETQ. V lost 4 bases and J lost 0; bases outside the gene matches: 5. This CDR3 is 15 amino acids long. The CDR3 sequence: CASSLRQGTNYGYTF. In nucleotides, the CDR3 is TGCGCCAGCAGCCTAAGACAGGGGACTAACTATGGCTACACCTTC. Full variable domain (outside the CDR3, taken from reference TRBV5-1 and TRBJ1-2): KAGVTQTPRYLIKTRGQQVTLSCSPISGHRSVSWYQQTPGQGLQFLFEYFSETQRNKGNFPGRFSGRQFSNSRSEMNVSTLELGDSALYLCASSLRQGTNYGYTFGSGTRLTVV.

The J gene is TRBJ2-3, the V gene TRBV15, with a possible D match to TRBD2 (5 bases). CDR1 LNHNV and CDR2 YYDKDF come from the germline V gene (reference sequence). V dropped 0 bases and J dropped 1 base, with 8 bases sitting between them. The CDR3 spans 15 residues. The CDR3 sequence: CATSRDFGGTDTQYF. The CDR3 DNA reads TGTGCCACCAGCAGAGACTTCGGGGGCACAGATACGCAGTATTTT.

The CDR3 DNA follows: TGTGCCAGCAGTCTTACGGGAGTTATGGATCCTACTTATGGCTACACCTTC. As protein: CASSLTGVMDPTYGYTF. This chain joins TRBV4-2 and TRBJ1-2; D uncertain. In germline, CDR1 is LGHNA, CDR2 YNFKEQ. V dropped 6 bases and J dropped 5 bases, with 25 bases sitting between them. The CDR3 is 17 amino acids.

The chain combines TRBV30 with TRBJ2-7, with D perhaps matching TRBD2 (5 bases). V gave up 0 bases and J gave up 1 base, with 10 bases separating them. CDR3 length: 14 amino acids. Germline CDR1 reads GTSNPN; CDR2 reads SVGIG (reference sequence). CDR3: CAWSVLVRSYEQYF. The CDR3 DNA sequence: TGTGCCTGGAGTGTACTAGTGCGGTCCTACGAGCAGTACTTC. Full variable domain (missing parts from reference TRBV30 and TRBJ2-7): SQTIHQWPATLVQPVGSPLSLECTVEGTSNPNLYWYRQAAGRGLQLLFYSVGIGQISSEVPQNLSASRPQDRQFILSSKKLLLSDSGFYLCAWSVLVRSYEQYFGPGTRLTVT.

The chain recombines TRBV19 with TRBJ2-2; no clear D. Germline-derived CDR1 and CDR2 are LNHDA and SQIVND (reference sequence). V was cut by 5 bases and J by 3 bases, with 7 bases left in between. This CDR3 contains 13 residues. Here the CDR3 reads CASSDAYTGELFF. The CDR3 nucleotides read TGTGCCAGTAGTGACGCCTACACCGGGGAGCTGTTTTTT.

The chain links TRBV19 to TRBJ2-2, with D possibly being TRBD1 (6 bases). CDR1 and CDR2 (germline): LNHDA, SQIVND (reference sequence). The ends were cut back, 7 bases at V and 3 bases at J, with 12 bases in the middle. The CDR3 consists of 14 residues. CDR3 nucleotides: TGTGCCAGTAAGGGGGAGAGGGACACCGGGGAGCTGTTTTTT. Translation gives CASKGERDTGELFF.

The chain employs TRBV15 and TRBJ1-3; D is uncertain. The CDR3 has 15 amino acids. V gave up 1 base and J gave up 4 bases, with 11 bases separating them. Germline V gives CDR1 LNHNV, CDR2 YYDKDF (reference sequence). In DNA form, the CDR3 reads TGTGCCACCAGCAGAGGAGGGATCGCGGGAAACACCATATATTTT. Amino acid sequence: CATSRGGIAGNTIYF.

The chain uses TRBV3-1 (or the pseudogene TRBV3-2) and TRBJ1-6; D is uncertain. V lost 4 bases and J lost 5, with 6 bases in between. The CDR3 consists of 13 residues. Germline CDR1 reads LGHDT; CDR2 reads YNNKEL (reference sequence). CDR3 nucleotides: TGTGCCAGCAGCCCAGGAGATAATTCACCCCTCCACTTT. Protein sequence: CASSPGDNSPLHF.

This chain connects TRBV7-2 to TRBJ1-5; D might be TRBD1 (6 bases). Between the trimmed V and J ends, which lost 3 bases and 4 bases, there was a span of 13 bases. CDR3 size: 15 residues. CDR1 and CDR2 from the germline V gene are SGHTA and FQGNSA. This CDR3 reads CASSFESRGNQPQHF. The CDR3 coding sequence is TGTGCCAGCAGCTTCGAGTCGAGGGGGAATCAGCCCCAGCATTTT.

This clone was counted a single time. J is TRBJ2-7 and V is TRBV6-6; D is unclear. Between the trimmed V and J ends, which lost 0 bases and 3 bases, there was a span of 6 bases. The CDR3 totals 13 residues. Germline CDR1 MNHNY, CDR2 SVGAGI (reference sequence). DNA of the CDR3: TGTGCCAGCAGTTACTCCAGACACTACGAGCAGTACTTC. Its protein is CASSYSRHYEQYF.